A single sample gave rise to the 7 T cell receptor beta chains below, sequenced in a study of blood T cell repertoires in COVID-19. Measured with immunoSEQ multiplex PCR; TCRdb has only the in-frame clones, and not every one. The table lists roughly 280,000 clones, approximately 83% of them singletons, with roughly 9.6% in the top ten. The sequencing input was peripheral blood. Every receptor here comes from a woman in her seventies with acute or convalescent COVID-19.

V and J are TRBV6-2 or TRBV6-3 and TRBJ2-1, with D perhaps TRBD1 (6 bases). The CDR3 is 15 amino acids. Trimming removed 6 bases from V and 4 bases from J, with 16 bases in between. Germline CDR1 and CDR2: MNHEY and SVGEGT. The CDR3 nucleotides are TGTGCCAGCAGCCGCCTAGGACAGATATACAATGAGCAGTTCTTC. Translation gives CASSRLGQIYNEQFF.

The chain is built from TRBV5-1 and TRBJ1-1; TRBD1 matches 9 bases. Germline CDR1 and CDR2: SGHRS and YFSETQ. The trim removed 3 bases at V and 5 bases at J, leaving 5 bases unmatched. This CDR3 is built from 14 residues. The CDR3 loop is CASSSTGGITEAFF. Here the CDR3 DNA reads TGCGCCAGCAGCTCCACAGGGGGCATAACTGAAGCTTTCTTT.

The CDR3 nucleotides are TGTGCCAGCAGTTTATATCCAGAGACCCAGTACTTC. Its translation: CASSLYPETQYF. This chain joins TRBV12-3 or TRBV12-4 and TRBJ2-5; D remains unclear. The CDR3 contains 12 residues. V was cut by 2 bases and J by 4 bases, with 5 bases left in between.

This rearrangement joins TRBV11-2 to TRBJ1-3; 7 positions match TRBD1. After removal of 4 bases from V and 4 bases from J, the junction contained 10 bases not matched to a gene. The CDR3 contains 16 residues. Germline V gene lookup returns CDR1 SGHAT and CDR2 FQNNGV. The CDR3 loop is CASSSGTAILGNTIYF. CDR3 DNA: TGTGCCAGCAGCTCCGGGACAGCTATACTCGGAAACACCATATATTTT.

V and J are TRBV29-1 and TRBJ2-3; D might be TRBD2 (6 bases). Germline loops: CDR1 SQVTM, CDR2 ANQGSEA. The CDR3 sequence is 12 residues long. V dropped 6 bases and J dropped 5 bases, with 12 bases sitting between them. CDR3: CSVGRGLDTQYF. The CDR3 nucleotides are TGCAGCGTGGGGCGGGGACTAGATACGCAGTATTTT.

V and J are TRBV29-1 and TRBJ2-7, with D perhaps matching TRBD2 (7 bases). Per germline, CDR1 SQVTM and CDR2 ANQGSEA. The CDR3 is made up of 15 amino acids. Trimming cost V 8 bases and J 1 base, with 21 bases left between them. In nucleotides, the CDR3 is TGCAGCCCGCGGGCGACGGGGGGCAAGTCCTACGAGCAGTACTTC. It yields the protein CSPRATGGKSYEQYF.

V and J are TRBV5-1 and TRBJ1-1; maybe TRBD1 (6 bases). Germline V gene sequence: CDR1 SGHRS, CDR2 YFSETQ. This CDR3 has 19 amino acids. V lost 0 bases and J lost 5, with 26 bases in between. The CDR3 protein is CASSLGRPNRAGVTTEAFF. The DNA of the CDR3 is TGCGCCAGCAGCTTGGGGAGACCGAACAGGGCGGGAGTGACGACTGAAGCTTTCTTT.